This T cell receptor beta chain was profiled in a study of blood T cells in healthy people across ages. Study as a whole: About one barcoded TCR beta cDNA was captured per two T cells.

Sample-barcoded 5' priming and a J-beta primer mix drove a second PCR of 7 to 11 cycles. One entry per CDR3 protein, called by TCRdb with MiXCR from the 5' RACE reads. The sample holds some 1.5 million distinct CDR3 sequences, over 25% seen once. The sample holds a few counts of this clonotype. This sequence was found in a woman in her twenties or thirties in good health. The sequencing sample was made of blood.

This chain's CDR3 is CSATPGTGAYEQYF. The CDR3 coding sequence is TGCAGTGCTACCCCCGGGACAGGGGCCTACGAGCAGTACTTC. The chain recombines TRBV20-1 with TRBJ2-7; 10 positions match TRBD1. Looked up from germline, CDR1 is DFQATT and CDR2 is SNEGSKA (reference sequence). The J segment lost 2 bases and the V segment lost 4 bases, leaving 5 bases of the junction unmatched. This CDR3 is built from 14 residues.